The rows below give T cell receptor beta chains drawn from one sample of a study of blood T cell repertoires in COVID-19. Some clones are missing from TCRdb's copy, which holds only in-frame ones; the method was immunoSEQ multiplex PCR. The sample lists some 110,000 clones; 82% were seen once. Sequencing was performed on peripheral blood. Receptors originate from a man aged 70 or older with acute or convalescent COVID-19. CDR3s leave out the opening cysteine and the closing phenylalanine or tryptophan. A D gene is named only where the DNA matches it firmly.

v_gene	d_gene	j_gene	CDR3aa
TRBV7-9	TRBD1	TRBJ2-2	ASTQPGQGRRRNTGELF
TRBV7-3	TRBD1	TRBJ1-1	ASSLTGQGDTEAF
TRBV6-5	-	TRBJ1-1	ASSYSGQGEAF
TRBV6-5	-	TRBJ1-5	ASSGEKGNQPQH
TRBV5-4	-	TRBJ2-7	ASSEAVGISLEQY
TRBV28	TRBD2	TRBJ2-3	ASRVAGGADTQY
TRBV18	-	TRBJ2-2	ASSPKTRNTGELF
TRBV15	-	TRBJ1-1	ATSPTLGTEAF
TRBV3-1/TRBV3-2	-	TRBJ1-2	ASSQDWTAGRFT
TRBV28	TRBD2	TRBJ2-3	ASSLSGLAGTDTQY